A single T cell receptor (beta chain) is shown here with its context. This sample stems from a study of blood T cell repertoires in COVID-19. Study-wide background: PBMCs, B-cell-depleted T cells, or T cells were the source of the cDNA or gDNA that made up the material.

The CDR3 contains 13 residues. CDR1 is SQVTM, CDR2 ANQGSEA, per germline. Trimming cost V 5 bases and J 0 bases; bases outside gene matches: 1. As originally analysed: Reference gene primer amplification yielded estimated nucleated cell counts. The assay was immunoSEQ multiplex PCR, and TCRdb's table has in-frame clones only and misses some. V and J calls and clone size are given by that table; D and trimming were obtained from the DNA. This table holds about 240,000 clones, approximately 85% found once. This clonotype was sampled from a woman over 75 with COVID-19, enrolled during active disease. Input material: peripheral blood. The chain uses TRBV29-1 and TRBJ2-3; 8 nucleotides line up with TRBD2. CDR3 in amino acids: CSVLAGSTDTQYF. The CDR3 DNA is TGCAGCGTTTTAGCGGGGAGCACAGATACGCAGTATTTT.